This T cell receptor (beta chain) comes out of a study of blood T cell repertoires in COVID-19. In the study overall: Acute-phase and convalescent COVID-19 samples originated in the United States, Italy and Spain.

Original processing methods: Quantification of nucleated cells was approximated via reference gene primer amplification. Clones were read by immunoSEQ multiplex PCR, and TCRdb kept only the in-frame ones, dropping some. V and J calls and clone size are copied from that table; D and trimming were computed from the DNA. This table has 140,000 to 150,000 clones, 80% to 90% appearing once. This clone was detected once. In Cohort 3, a recovered donor had either two negative PCRs, clearance, or symptom resolution. Sequencing was performed on PBMCs or T cells enriched from blood (not recorded which). The sequence derives from a man between 60 and 70 years old who had recovered from COVID-19.

The CDR3 reads CATSRGDRGTGELFF. CDR3 DNA: TGTGCCACCAGCAGAGGGGACAGGGGAACCGGGGAGCTGTTTTTT. This chain links TRBV15 with TRBJ2-2, with 10 bases aligning to TRBD1. Germline V CDR1 and CDR2: LNHNV, YYDKDF (reference sequence). The V segment lost 1 base and the J segment 5 bases; nucleotides outside the gene matches: 1. The CDR3 consists of 15 residues.